The clone carrying this TCR beta chain has just one count. Its antigen is unidentified. Germline V gene sequence: CDR1 LGHNA, CDR2 YSLEER. Trimming removed 0 bases from V and 4 bases from J; junction bases left unmatched: 9. The CDR3 contains 17 residues. The data originate from a study of cytomegalovirus exposure and HLA in healthy donors. Study-level findings and limits: It was likely that a cluster of highly shared sequence variants was a sequencing artifact. Later examination showed HLA-associated TCR beta chains had greater clonal expansion than equally common others.

PCR primers comprised 60 Vbeta and 13 Jbeta primers. TCRdb's copy holds only in-frame clones and misses some; the assay was immunoSEQ multiplex PCR. This sample has about 180,000 clones; about 80% occur once, and the top ten carry more than 1.5%. This rearrangement joins TRBV4-3 to TRBJ2-1; the match to TRBD2 covers 7 bases. This TCR was sampled from a man aged 40-49 years in good health and CMV-seronegative. The source material was PBMCs. CDR3: CASSQDRGDYKYNEQFF. DNA for the CDR3: TGCGCCAGCAGCCAAGATCGAGGGGACTACAAGTACAATGAGCAGTTCTTC.